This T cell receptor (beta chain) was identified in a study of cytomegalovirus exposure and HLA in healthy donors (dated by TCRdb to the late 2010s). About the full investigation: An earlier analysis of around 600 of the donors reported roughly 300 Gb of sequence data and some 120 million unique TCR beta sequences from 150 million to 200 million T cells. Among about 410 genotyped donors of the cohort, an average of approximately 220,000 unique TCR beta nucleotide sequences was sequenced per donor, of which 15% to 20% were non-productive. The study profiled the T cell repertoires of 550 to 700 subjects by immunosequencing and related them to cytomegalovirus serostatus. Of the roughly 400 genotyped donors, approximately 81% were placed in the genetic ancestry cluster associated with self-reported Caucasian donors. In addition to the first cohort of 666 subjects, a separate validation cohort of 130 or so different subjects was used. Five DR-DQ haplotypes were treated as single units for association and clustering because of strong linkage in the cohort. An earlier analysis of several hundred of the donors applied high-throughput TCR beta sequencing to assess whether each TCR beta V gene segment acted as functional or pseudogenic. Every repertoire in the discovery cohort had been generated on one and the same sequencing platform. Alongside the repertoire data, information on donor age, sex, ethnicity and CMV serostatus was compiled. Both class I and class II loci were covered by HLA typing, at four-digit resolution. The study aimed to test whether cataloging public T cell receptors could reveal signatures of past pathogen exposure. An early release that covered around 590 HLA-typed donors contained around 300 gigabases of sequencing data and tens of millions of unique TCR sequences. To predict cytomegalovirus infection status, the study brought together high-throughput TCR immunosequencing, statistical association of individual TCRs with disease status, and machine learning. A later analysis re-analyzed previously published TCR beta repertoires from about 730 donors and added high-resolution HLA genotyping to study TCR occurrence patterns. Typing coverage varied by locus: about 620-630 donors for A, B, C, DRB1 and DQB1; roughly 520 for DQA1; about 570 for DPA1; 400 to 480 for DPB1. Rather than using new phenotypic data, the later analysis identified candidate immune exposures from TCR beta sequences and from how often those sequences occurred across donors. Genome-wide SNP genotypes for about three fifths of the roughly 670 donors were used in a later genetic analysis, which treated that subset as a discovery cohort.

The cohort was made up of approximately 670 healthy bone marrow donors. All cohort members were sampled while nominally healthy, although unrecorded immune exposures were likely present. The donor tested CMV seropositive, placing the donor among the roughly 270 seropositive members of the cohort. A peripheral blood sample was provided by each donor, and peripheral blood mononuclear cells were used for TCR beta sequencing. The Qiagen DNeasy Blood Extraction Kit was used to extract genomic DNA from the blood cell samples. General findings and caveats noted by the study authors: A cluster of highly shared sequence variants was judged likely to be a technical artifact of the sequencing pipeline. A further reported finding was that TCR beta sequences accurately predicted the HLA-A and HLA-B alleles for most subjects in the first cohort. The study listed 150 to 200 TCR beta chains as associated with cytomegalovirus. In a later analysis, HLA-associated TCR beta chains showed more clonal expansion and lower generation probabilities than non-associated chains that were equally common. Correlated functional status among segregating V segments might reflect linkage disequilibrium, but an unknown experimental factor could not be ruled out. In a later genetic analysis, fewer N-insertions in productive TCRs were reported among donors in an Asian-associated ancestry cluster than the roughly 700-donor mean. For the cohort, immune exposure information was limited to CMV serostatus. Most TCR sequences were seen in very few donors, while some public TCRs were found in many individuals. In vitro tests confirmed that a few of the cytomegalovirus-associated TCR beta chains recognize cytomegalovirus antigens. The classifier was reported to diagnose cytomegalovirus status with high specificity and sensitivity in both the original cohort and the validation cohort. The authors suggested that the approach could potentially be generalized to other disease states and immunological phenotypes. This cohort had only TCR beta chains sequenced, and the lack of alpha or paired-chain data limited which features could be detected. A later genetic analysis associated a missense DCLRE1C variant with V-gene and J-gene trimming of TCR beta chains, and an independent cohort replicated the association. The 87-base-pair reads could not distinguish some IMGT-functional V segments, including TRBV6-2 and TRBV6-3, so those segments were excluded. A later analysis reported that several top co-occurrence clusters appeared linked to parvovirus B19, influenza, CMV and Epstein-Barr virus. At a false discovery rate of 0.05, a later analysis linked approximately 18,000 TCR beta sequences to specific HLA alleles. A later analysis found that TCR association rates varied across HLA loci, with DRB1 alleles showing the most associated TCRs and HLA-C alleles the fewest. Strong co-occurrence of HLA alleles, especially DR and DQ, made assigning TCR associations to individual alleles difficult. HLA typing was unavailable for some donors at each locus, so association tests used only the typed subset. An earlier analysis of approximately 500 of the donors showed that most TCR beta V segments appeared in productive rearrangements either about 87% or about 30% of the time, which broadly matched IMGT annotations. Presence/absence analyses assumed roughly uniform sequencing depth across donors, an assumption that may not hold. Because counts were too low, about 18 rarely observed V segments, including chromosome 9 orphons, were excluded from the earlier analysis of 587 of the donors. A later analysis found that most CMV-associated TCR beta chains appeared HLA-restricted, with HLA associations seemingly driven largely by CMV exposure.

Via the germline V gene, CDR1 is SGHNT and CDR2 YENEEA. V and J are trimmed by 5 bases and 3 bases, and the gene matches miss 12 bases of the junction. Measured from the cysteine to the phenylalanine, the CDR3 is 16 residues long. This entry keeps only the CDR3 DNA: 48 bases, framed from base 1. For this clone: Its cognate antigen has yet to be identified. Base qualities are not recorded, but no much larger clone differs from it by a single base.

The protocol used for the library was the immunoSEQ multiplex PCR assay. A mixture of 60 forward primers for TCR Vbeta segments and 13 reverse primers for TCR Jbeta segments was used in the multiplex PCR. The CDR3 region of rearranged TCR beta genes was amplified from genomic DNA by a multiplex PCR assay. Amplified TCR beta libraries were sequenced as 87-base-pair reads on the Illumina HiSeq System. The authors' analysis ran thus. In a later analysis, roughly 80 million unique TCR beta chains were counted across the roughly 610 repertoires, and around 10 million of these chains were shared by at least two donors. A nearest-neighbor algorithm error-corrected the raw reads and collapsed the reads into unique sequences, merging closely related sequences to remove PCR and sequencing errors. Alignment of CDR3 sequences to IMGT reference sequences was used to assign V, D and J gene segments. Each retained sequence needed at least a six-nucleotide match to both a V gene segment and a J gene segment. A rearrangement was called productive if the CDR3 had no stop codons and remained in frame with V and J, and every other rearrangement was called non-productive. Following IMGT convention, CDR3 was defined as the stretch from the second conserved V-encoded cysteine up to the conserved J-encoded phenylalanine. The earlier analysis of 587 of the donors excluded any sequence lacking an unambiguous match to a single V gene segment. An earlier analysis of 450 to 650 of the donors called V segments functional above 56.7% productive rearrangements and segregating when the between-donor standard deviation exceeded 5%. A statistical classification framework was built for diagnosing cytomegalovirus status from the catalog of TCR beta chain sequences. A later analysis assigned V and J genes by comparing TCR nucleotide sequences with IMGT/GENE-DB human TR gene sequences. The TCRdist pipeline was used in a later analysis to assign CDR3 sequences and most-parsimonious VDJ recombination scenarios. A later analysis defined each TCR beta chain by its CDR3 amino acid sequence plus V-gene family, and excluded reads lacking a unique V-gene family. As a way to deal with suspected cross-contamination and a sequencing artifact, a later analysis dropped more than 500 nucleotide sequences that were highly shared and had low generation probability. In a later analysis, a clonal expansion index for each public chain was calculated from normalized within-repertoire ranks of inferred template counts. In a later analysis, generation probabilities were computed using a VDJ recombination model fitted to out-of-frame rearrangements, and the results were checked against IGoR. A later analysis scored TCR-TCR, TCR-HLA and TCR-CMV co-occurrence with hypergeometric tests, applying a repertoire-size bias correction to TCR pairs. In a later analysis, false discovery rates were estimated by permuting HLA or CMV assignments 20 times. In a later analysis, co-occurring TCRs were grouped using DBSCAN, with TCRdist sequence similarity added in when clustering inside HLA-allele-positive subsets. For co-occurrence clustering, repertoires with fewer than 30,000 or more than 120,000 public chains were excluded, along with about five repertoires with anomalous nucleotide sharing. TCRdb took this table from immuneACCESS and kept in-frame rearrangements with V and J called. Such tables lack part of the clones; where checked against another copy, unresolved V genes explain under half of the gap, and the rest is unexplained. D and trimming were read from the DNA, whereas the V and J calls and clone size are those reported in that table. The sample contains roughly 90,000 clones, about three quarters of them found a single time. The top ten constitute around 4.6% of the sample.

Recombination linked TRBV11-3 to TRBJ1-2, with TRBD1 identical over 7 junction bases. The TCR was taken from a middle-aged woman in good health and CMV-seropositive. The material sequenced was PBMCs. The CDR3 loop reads CASSPGLLQGHYGYTF. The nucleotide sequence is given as TGTGCCAGCAGCCCCGGCCTATTACAGGGGCACTATGGCTACACCTTC.